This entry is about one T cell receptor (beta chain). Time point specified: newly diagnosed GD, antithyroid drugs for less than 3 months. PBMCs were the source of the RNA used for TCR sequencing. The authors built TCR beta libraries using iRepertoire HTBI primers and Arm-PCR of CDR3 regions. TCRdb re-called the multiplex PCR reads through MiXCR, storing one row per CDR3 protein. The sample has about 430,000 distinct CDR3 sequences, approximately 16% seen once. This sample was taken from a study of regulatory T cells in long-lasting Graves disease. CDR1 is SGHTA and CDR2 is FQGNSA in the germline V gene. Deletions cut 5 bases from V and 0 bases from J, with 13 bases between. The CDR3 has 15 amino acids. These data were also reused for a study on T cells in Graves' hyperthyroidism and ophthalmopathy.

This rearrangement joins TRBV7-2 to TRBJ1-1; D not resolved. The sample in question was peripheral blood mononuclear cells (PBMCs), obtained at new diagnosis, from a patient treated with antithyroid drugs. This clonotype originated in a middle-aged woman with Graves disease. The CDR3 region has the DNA TGTGCCAGCAGCCCTCAAAGAAACCTGAACACTGAAGCTTTCTTT. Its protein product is CASSPQRNLNTEAFF.